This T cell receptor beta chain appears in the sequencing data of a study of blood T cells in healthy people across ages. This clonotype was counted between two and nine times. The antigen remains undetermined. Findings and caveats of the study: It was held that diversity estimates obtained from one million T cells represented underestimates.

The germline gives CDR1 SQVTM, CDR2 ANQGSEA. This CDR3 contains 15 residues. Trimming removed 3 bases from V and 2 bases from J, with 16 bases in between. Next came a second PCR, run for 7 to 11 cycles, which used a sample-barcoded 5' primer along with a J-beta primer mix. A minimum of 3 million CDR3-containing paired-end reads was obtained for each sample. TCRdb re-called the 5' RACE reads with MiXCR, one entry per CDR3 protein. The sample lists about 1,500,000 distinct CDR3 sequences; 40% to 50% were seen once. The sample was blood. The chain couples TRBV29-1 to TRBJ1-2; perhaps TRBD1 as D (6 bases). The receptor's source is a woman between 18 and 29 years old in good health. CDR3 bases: TGCAGCGTTGAGCAGGCGGACAGCTCAAACTATGGCTACACCTTC. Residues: CSVEQADSSNYGYTF.